The T cell receptor beta chain under discussion was sequenced for a study of T cells after yellow fever vaccination. Whole-study results and caveats: Re-detected after boosting: most primary clones, almost 98% of CD4 and less than 90% of CD8.

Trimming took 6 bases from V and 7 from J; bases not matched to a gene: 13. This CDR3 has 15 residues. Germline V CDR1 and CDR2: MNHEY, SMNVEV (reference sequence). With respect to this clonotype: Its cognate antigen is unknown.

MiXCR, applied by TCRdb to the 5' RACE reads, yields one record per CDR3 protein. The repertoire holds 300,000 to 400,000 distinct CDR3 sequences, with roughly 8.3% as singletons. The receptor's source is a man aged 18 to 29 who received the YFV17D yellow fever vaccine. The chain carries TRBV27 and TRBJ1-1; 8 bases match TRBD1. Here the sequenced sample was PBMCs, taken 35 to 50 days after the first yellow fever vaccination. The CDR3 sequence is CASSPLDRVEYEAFF. CDR3 nucleotide sequence: TGTGCCAGCAGCCCCTTGGACAGGGTGGAATATGAAGCTTTCTTT.